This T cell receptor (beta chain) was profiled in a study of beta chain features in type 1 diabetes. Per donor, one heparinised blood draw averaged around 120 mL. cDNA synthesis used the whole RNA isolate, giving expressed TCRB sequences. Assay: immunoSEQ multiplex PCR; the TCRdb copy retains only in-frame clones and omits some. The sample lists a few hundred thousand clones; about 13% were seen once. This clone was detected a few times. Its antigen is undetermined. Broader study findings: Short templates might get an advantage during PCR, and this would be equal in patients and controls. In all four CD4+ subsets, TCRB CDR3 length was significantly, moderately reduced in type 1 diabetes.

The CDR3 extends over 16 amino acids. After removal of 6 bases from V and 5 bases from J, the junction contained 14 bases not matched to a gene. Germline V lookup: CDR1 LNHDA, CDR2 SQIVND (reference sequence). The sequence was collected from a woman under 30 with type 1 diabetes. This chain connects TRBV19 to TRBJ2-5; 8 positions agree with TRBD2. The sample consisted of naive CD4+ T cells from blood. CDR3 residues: CASRRKGLEVLETQYF. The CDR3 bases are TGTGCCAGTAGACGGAAGGGACTAGAGGTATTGGAGACCCAGTACTTC.